This TCR beta chain is from a study of blood T cell repertoires in COVID-19. On the study more broadly: Spain, Italy and the United States supplied samples that represented acute and convalescent COVID-19. T cells, B-cell-depleted T cells, or PBMCs provided the cDNA or gDNA that served as material.

In the study's own analysis: Estimation of nucleated cell counts was performed using reference gene primer amplification. Assay used: immunoSEQ multiplex PCR; TCRdb lists only in-frame clones, some missing. The V and J calls and the clone size are those of that table, but D and trimming were determined from the DNA. The table includes 300,000 to 400,000 clones, 87% detected once. During active infection, Seattle patients enrolled and were then monitored through disease. CDR3 size: 13 residues. The V end lost 1 base, the J end lost 5 bases, and 8 bases lay between the germline ends. In germline, CDR1 is KGHSH, CDR2 LQKENI.

This TCR was sampled from a woman aged 45-65 years with COVID-19, enrolled during active disease. Material: peripheral blood. The chain combines TRBV18 with TRBJ2-5; unclear D gene. CDR3 bases: TGTGCCAGCTCACCACAGCGACGGGAGACCCAGTACTTC. This codes for CASSPQRRETQYF.